This T cell receptor (beta chain) was captured in a study of blood T cells in healthy people across ages. Germline CDR1 and CDR2: MGHDK and SYGVNS. J lost 7 bases, V lost 3 bases, and 8 bases had no gene match. The CDR3 consists of 14 residues. A sample-barcoded 5' primer and a J-beta primer mix were used in a second PCR of about 6 to 11 cycles. Each cDNA molecule received a tag from a template-switch adaptor that had 12 random nucleotides. TCRdb recomputed calls from the 5' RACE reads with MiXCR, one row per CDR3 protein. The sample lists roughly 930,000 distinct CDR3 sequences; under 50% were seen once. Extracted total RNA amounted to at least 5.5 micrograms for each sample. Only a few counts were recorded for this clonotype.

Sequencing input: blood. V and J are TRBV25-1 and TRBJ2-7, with 8 bases lining up with TRBD1. This receptor was obtained from a man aged 30-40 years in good health. The CDR3 protein is CASSDDRGVGEQYF. Here the CDR3 DNA reads TGTGCCAGCAGTGACGACAGGGGAGTCGGGGAGCAGTACTTC.